This T cell receptor (beta chain) was obtained from a study of shared clonotypes between healthy human individuals. Produced via immunoSEQ multiplex PCR; TCRdb's table is partial and in-frame only. The data show over 400,000 clones, about 96% seen once. CDR3 length equals 11 residues. Trimming stripped 7 bases from V and 7 bases from J, with 8 bases between. The germline V gene encodes CDR1 MDHEN and CDR2 SYDVKM. The sequenced sample was naive CD4+ T cells sorted from blood. Subset in this sample: CD45RA+ positively selected. The TCR originated in a woman in her twenties or thirties in good health. The chain links TRBV28 to TRBJ1-3, with no clear D. CDR3 in DNA: TGTGCCAGCACTCTGTGGAACACCATATATTTT. Translated: CASTLWNTIYF. The full variable domain, in which reference TRBV28 and TRBJ1-3 provide the parts outside the CDR3, is DVKVTQSSRYLVKRTGEKVFLECVQDMDHENMFWYRQDPGLGLRLIYFSYDVKMKEKGDIPEGYSVSREKKERFSLILESASTNQTSMYLCASTLWNTIYFGEGSWLTVV.